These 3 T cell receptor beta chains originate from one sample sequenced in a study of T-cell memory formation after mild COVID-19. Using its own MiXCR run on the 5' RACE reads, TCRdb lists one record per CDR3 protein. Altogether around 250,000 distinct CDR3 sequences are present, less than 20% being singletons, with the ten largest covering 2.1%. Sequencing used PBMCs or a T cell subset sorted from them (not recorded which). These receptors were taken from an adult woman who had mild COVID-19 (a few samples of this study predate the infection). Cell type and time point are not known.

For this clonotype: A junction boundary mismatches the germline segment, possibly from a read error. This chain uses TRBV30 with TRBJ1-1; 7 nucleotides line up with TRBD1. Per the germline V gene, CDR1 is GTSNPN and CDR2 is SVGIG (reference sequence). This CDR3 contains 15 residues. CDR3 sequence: CAWSASGQVNTEAFF. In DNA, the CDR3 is TGTGCATGGAGTGCCTCCGGACAGGTTAACACTGAAGCTTTCTTT.

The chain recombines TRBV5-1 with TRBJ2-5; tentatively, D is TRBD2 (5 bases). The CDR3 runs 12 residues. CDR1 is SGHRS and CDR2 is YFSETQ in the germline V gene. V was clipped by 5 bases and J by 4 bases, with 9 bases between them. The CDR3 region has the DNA TGCGCCAGCAGGGAAGAGGGAGAGACCCAGTACTTC. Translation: CASREEGETQYF.

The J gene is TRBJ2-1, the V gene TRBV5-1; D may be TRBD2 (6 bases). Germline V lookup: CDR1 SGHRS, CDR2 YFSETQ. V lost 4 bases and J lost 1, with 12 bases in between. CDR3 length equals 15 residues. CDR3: CASSPEAGSYNEQFF. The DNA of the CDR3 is TGCGCCAGCAGCCCCGAGGCGGGGTCCTACAATGAGCAGTTCTTC.